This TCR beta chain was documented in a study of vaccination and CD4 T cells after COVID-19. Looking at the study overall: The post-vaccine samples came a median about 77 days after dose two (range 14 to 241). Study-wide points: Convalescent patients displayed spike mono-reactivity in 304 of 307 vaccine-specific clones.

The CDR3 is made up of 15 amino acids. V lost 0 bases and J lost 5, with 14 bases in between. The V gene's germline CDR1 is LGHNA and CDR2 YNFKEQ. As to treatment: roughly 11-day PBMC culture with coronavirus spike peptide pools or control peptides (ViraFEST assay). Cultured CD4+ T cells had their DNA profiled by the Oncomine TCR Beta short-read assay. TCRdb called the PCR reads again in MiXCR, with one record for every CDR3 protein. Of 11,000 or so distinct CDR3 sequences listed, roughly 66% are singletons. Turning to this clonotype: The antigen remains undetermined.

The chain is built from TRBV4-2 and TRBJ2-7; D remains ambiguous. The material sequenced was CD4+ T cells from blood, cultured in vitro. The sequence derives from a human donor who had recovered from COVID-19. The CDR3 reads CASSQEGLGRDEQYF. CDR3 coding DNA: TGTGCCAGCAGCCAAGAAGGGCTAGGTAGGGACGAGCAGTACTTC.